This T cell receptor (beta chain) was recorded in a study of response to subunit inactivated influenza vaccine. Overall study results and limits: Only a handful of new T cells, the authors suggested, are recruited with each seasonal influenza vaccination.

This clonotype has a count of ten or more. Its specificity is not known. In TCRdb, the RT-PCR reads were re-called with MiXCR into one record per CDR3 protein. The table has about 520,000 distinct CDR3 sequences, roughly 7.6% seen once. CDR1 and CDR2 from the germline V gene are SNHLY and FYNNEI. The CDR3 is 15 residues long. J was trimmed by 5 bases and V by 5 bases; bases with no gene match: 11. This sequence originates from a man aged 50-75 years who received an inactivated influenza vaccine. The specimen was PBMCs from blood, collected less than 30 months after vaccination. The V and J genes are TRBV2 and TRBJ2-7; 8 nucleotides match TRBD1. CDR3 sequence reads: CASSSQGAPGNEQYF. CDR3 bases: TGTGCCAGCAGTTCGCAGGGGGCGCCTGGGAACGAGCAGTACTTC.